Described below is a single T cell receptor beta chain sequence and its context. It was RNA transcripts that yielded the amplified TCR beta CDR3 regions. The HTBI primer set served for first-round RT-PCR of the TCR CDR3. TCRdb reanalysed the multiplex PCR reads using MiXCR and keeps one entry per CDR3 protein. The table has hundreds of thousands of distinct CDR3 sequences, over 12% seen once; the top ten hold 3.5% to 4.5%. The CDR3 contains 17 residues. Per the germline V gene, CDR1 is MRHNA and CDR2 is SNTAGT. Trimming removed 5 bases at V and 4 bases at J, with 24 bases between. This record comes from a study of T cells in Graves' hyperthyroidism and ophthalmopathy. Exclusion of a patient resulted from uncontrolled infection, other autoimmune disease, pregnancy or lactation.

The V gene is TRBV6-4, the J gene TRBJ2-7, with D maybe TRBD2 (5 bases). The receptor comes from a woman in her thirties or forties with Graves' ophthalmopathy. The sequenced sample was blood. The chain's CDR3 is CASSPGSIRGGGYEQYF. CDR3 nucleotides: TGTGCCAGCAGTCCAGGCTCCATTCGAGGAGGTGGGTACGAGCAGTACTTC.